This record concerns one T cell receptor (beta chain) sequence. This specimen comes from a study of cytomegalovirus exposure and HLA in healthy donors. Study in general: Out of 398 genotyped donors, roughly 78% belonged to the Caucasian-associated ancestry cluster.

Amplification used 60 Vbeta primers and 13 Jbeta primers. Sequencing used immunoSEQ multiplex PCR; TCRdb keeps in-frame clones, though not all of them. The sample has roughly 180,000 clones, 80% to 85% seen once; the top ten hold 0.95% to 1.3%. Though nominally healthy at sampling, donors likely had unrecorded immune exposures. Germline V gives CDR1 SQVTM, CDR2 ANQGSEA. CDR3 length equals 12 residues. V lost 6 bases, J lost 2 bases, and 11 bases lay in between. This clonotype was obtained from a young man in good health and CMV-seronegative. The J gene is TRBJ2-7, the V gene TRBV29-1; D unclear. Sequencing used PBMCs. The DNA for the CDR3 is TGCAGCGTCCGGGTTCCCCCCTACGAGCAGTACTTC. Translating it yields CSVRVPPYEQYF.